This T cell receptor beta chain was sequenced during a study of blood T cell repertoires in COVID-19. Study details: The samples span acute and convalescent COVID-19 from the United States, Italy and Spain.

The assay was immunoSEQ multiplex PCR, and TCRdb's table has in-frame clones only and misses some. The sample records 95,000 to 110,000 clones, around nine tenths being singletons. V lost 5 bases and J lost 2, with 7 bases in between. Germline assignment: CDR1 MDHEN and CDR2 SYDVKM. The CDR3 totals 12 residues. This chain connects TRBV28 to TRBJ2-7; D gene ambiguous. The sequence was obtained from a woman aged 25 to 39 with acute or convalescent COVID-19. Material for sequencing was peripheral blood. CDR3 amino acids: CASSTTAYEQYF. DNA for the CDR3: TGTGCCAGCAGTACAACAGCCTACGAGCAGTACTTC. The entire variable domain, with the rest obtained from reference TRBV28 and TRBJ2-7, is as follows: DVKVTQSSRYLVKRTGEKVFLECVQDMDHENMFWYRQDPGLGLRLIYFSYDVKMKEKGDIPEGYSVSREKKERFSLILESASTNQTSMYLCASSTTAYEQYFGPGTRLTVT.